One sample yielded the 26 T cell receptor beta chains listed below, sequenced in a study of blood T cell repertoires in COVID-19. The table came from immunoSEQ multiplex PCR; TCRdb's copy has only in-frame clones and leaves some out. The table records under 150,000 clones, about 81% of them present only once. The specimen sequenced was peripheral blood. The receptors stem from a woman of 80 years or more with acute or convalescent COVID-19.

The chain has TRBV6-2 or TRBV6-3 and TRBJ1-3; the D gene is possibly TRBD1 (5 bases). The CDR3 is 16 residues long. The ends were cut back, 6 bases at V and 0 bases at J, with 15 bases in the middle. The germline gives CDR1 MNHEY, CDR2 SVGEGT. CDR3 sequence reads: CASSNPFRASGNTIYF. The CDR3 coding sequence is TGTGCCAGCAGCAATCCTTTCAGGGCCTCTGGAAACACCATATATTTT.

The chain recombines TRBV6-1 with TRBJ1-2; a possible D gene is TRBD1 (5 bases). The CDR3 contains 15 residues. Trimming took off 1 base at V and 2 bases at J, with 11 bases between the two ends. Germline V gene sequence: CDR1 MNHNS, CDR2 SASEGT. CDR3 region: CASSEEPGMNYGYTF. Here the CDR3 DNA reads TGTGCCAGCAGTGAAGAGCCAGGGATGAACTATGGCTACACCTTC.

The CDR3 is CASSLVGQGYLNSPLHF. As DNA, the CDR3 is TGCGCCAGCAGCTTGGTGGGACAGGGCTACCTGAATTCACCCCTCCACTTT. The chain is built from TRBV5-1 and TRBJ1-6, with 9 bases matching TRBD1. The CDR3 is 17 amino acids. From germline, CDR1 is SGHRS and CDR2 YFSETQ. V lost 0 bases, J lost 7 bases, and 8 bases stayed unmatched.

The rearrangement joins TRBV24-1 to TRBJ2-7; 9 positions match TRBD2. J lost 5 bases, V lost 12 bases, and 10 bases had no gene match. In germline, CDR1 is KGHDR, CDR2 SFDVKD. This CDR3 has 13 residues. The DNA of the CDR3 is TGTGCCCAAGGAGGCGGGAGGGCCGACGAGCAGTACTTC. Translated, it gives CAQGGGRADEQYF.

The gene calls are TRBV29-1 and TRBJ1-2; TRBD1 matches at 9 bases. CDR1 is SQVTM, CDR2 ANQGSEA, per germline. The junction had 6 bases not matched to a gene; V was cut back by 6 bases and J by 4 bases. The CDR3 has 13 amino acids. CDR3: CSVGTGPTYGYTF. The CDR3 nucleotides read TGCAGCGTGGGGACAGGGCCCACCTATGGCTACACCTTC.

V is TRBV9 and J is TRBJ2-2, with a tentative D call TRBD2 (7 bases). V was shortened by 4 bases and J by 4 bases, with 20 bases between the two germline ends. Per germline, CDR1 SGDLS and CDR2 YYNGEE. The CDR3 spans 17 residues. This CDR3 reads CASSPSSRGATTGELFF. The CDR3 region has the DNA TGTGCCAGCAGCCCATCCAGCCGGGGGGCCACCACCGGGGAGCTGTTTTTT.

The chain couples TRBV19 to TRBJ1-2; 7 bases agree with TRBD1. The CDR3 is 13 residues long. Germline-derived CDR1 and CDR2 are LNHDA and SQIVND (reference sequence). V was pared by 3 bases and J by 5 bases, with 3 bases of the junction left unmatched. The CDR3, as DNA: TGTGCCAGTAGTATCGACAGGGAATATGGCTACACCTTC. Protein: CASSIDREYGYTF.

The chain uses TRBV18 and TRBJ2-1, with D perhaps matching TRBD1 (5 bases). The germline gives CDR1 KGHSH, CDR2 LQKENI. This CDR3 has 14 residues. V gave up 0 bases and J gave up 7 bases, with 10 bases separating them. CDR3 sequence reads: CASSPPVRENEQFF. The CDR3 DNA sequence: TGTGCCAGCTCACCACCGGTCAGGGAAAATGAGCAGTTCTTC. The full variable domain, its missing parts supplied by reference TRBV18 and TRBJ2-1, is NAGVMQNPRHLVRRRGQEARLRCSPMKGHSHVYWYRQLPEEGLKFMVYLQKENIIDESGMPKERFSAEFPKEGPSILRIQQVVRGDSAAYFCASSPPVRENEQFFGPGTRLTVL.

The chain couples TRBV19 to TRBJ1-6, with 10 bases lining up with TRBD1. V shed 5 bases and J 6 bases; nucleotides not matched to a gene: 7. CDR1 is LNHDA and CDR2 is SQIVND in the germline V gene (reference sequence). The CDR3 spans 16 residues. The CDR3 sequence is CASSPRTGGSNSPLHF. DNA for the CDR3: TGTGCCAGTAGTCCCAGGACAGGGGGTTCTAATTCACCCCTCCACTTT.

This clone was seen a single time. The chain combines TRBV4-3 with TRBJ1-6, with unresolved D. There are 15 residues in the CDR3. Germline V CDR1 and CDR2: LGHNA, YSLEER. V was shortened by 1 base and J by 7 bases, with 11 bases between the two germline ends. The CDR3 nucleotides read TGCGCCAGCAGCCAAGGAAGGACTTCCAATTCACCCCTCCACTTT. Translation: CASSQGRTSNSPLHF.

This clone showed up just once. The chain employs TRBV29-1 and TRBJ2-2, with a weak D call TRBD2 (5 bases). V was pared by 6 bases and J by 5 bases, with 7 bases between. The CDR3 length is 11 residues. Germline CDR1 reads SQVTM; CDR2 reads ANQGSEA. The CDR3 region is CSVWETGELFF. The CDR3 nucleotides read TGCAGCGTGTGGGAGACCGGGGAGCTGTTTTTT.

The V call is TRBV2, the J call TRBJ1-6; 8 nucleotides match TRBD1. Unmatched junction bases numbered 8, after V lost 4 bases and J lost 12 bases. The CDR3 is 14 residues long. From germline, CDR1 is SNHLY and CDR2 FYNNEI. The CDR3 coding sequence is TGTGCCAGCAGTGCCCGGGACAGGCGGCAACCCCTCCACTTT. It is translated as CASSARDRRQPLHF.

V and J are TRBV11-3 and TRBJ2-7; perhaps TRBD1 as D (6 bases). The CDR3 spans 15 residues. Trimming removed 0 bases from V and 3 bases from J, with 12 bases in between. The germline V gene encodes CDR1 SGHNT and CDR2 YENEEA. CDR3 sequence (DNA): TGTGCCAGCAGCTTAGAGACAGGTCTACTCTACGAGCAGTACTTC. Translating it yields CASSLETGLLYEQYF.

The chain joins TRBV9 to TRBJ2-1; D may be TRBD2 (6 bases). Germline CDR1 SGDLS, CDR2 YYNGEE. The V gene lost 4 bases and the J gene lost 7 bases, with 15 bases spanning the gap. There are 14 residues in the CDR3. Here the CDR3 reads CASSPGTRGNEQFF. The CDR3 DNA sequence: TGTGCCAGCAGCCCAGGAACTCGGGGGAATGAGCAGTTCTTC. The full variable domain, in which reference TRBV9 and TRBJ2-1 provide the parts outside the CDR3, is DSGVTQTPKHLITATGQRVTLRCSPRSGDLSVYWYQQSLDQGLQFLIQYYNGEERAKGNILERFSAQQFPDLHSELNLSSLELGDSALYFCASSPGTRGNEQFFGPGTRLTVL.

This clone has more than one count but fewer than ten. This sequence joins TRBV30 and TRBJ1-1; the D is unclear. CDR1 GTSNPN and CDR2 SVGIG come from the germline V gene (reference sequence). This CDR3 region has 14 residues. Trimming removed 0 bases at V and 5 bases at J, with 13 bases between. CDR3 amino acids: CAWSVRGGRTEAFF. The CDR3 DNA reads TGTGCCTGGAGTGTACGGGGAGGAAGAACTGAAGCTTTCTTT.

V is TRBV6-5 and J is TRBJ2-7; D gene unclear. V dropped 6 bases and J dropped 2 bases, with 14 bases sitting between them. Germline CDR1 MNHEY, CDR2 SVGAGI. The CDR3 totals 14 residues. The CDR3 here is CASSRGTQAYEQYF. The DNA of the CDR3 is TGTGCCAGCAGCCGCGGCACCCAAGCCTACGAGCAGTACTTC.

The chain has TRBV7-2 and TRBJ2-2; TRBD2 aligns across 11 bases. Trimming took 3 bases from V and 3 from J; bases not matched to a gene: 3. CDR3 length: 16 residues. The germline CDR1 and CDR2 sequences are SGHTA and FQGNSA. DNA of the CDR3: TGTGCCAGCAGCTTTCTAGCGGGGGGTCACACCGGGGAGCTGTTTTTT. Translated: CASSFLAGGHTGELFF. The whole variable domain, filled in from reference TRBV7-2 and TRBJ2-2, reads GAGVSQSPSNKVTEKGKDVELRCDPISGHTALYWYRQSLGQGLEFLIYFQGNSAPDKSGLPSDRFSAERTGGSVSTLTIQRTQQEDSAVYLCASSFLAGGHTGELFFGEGSRLTVL.

This clone has just a few counts. This rearrangement joins TRBV20-1 to TRBJ1-1; D remains ambiguous. Trimming shortened V by 7 bases and J by 7 bases, and 13 bases separated the two germline ends. The CDR3 is 11 residues long. Germline V CDR1 and CDR2: DFQATT, SNEGSKA (reference sequence). DNA for the CDR3: TGCAGTGTCTCGTACTTGAGTGAAGCTTTCTTT. Protein product: CSVSYLSEAFF.

This chain connects TRBV4-3 to TRBJ1-2; TRBD1 matches 7 bases. This CDR3 region has 13 residues. The V and J ends lost 4 bases and 4 bases, in that order; junction bases with no gene match: 3. Per germline, CDR1 LGHNA and CDR2 YSLEER. CDR3 DNA: TGCGCCAGCAGCCTCCGGGACAGCTATGGCTACACCTTC. It translates to CASSLRDSYGYTF.

The genes are TRBV11-2 and TRBJ1-4; 9 bases agree with TRBD1. CDR3 size: 15 residues. V lost 3 bases to trimming and J lost 3 bases; unmatched junction nucleotides: 2. Germline CDR1 and CDR2: SGHAT and FQNNGV. The CDR3 region is CASSFRQGANEKLFF. The CDR3 nucleotides read TGTGCCAGCAGCTTCCGACAGGGGGCTAATGAAAAACTGTTTTTT.

The chain has TRBV9 and TRBJ1-1, with D maybe TRBD1 (5 bases). V gave up 5 bases and J gave up 7 bases, with 15 bases separating them. CDR3 length: 13 amino acids. Per the germline V gene, CDR1 is SGDLS and CDR2 is YYNGEE. CDR3 DNA sequence: TGTGCCAGCAGTCAGCGGGGGGATGGTGAAGCTTTCTTT. Amino acid sequence: CASSQRGDGEAFF.

The chain joins TRBV27 to TRBJ1-1, with TRBD1 matching 8 bases. The CDR3 sequence is 15 residues long. V shed 5 bases and J 10 bases; nucleotides not matched to a gene: 15. From germline, CDR1 is MNHEY and CDR2 SMNVEV (reference sequence). The CDR3 coding sequence is TGTGCCAGCAGTCTAATGTCCACGCAGGGGGCTACAGCTTTCTTT. Translating it yields CASSLMSTQGATAFF.

The chain couples TRBV14 to TRBJ2-5, with TRBD1 matching 7 bases. The CDR3 runs to 18 residues. CDR1 and CDR2 from the germline V gene are SGHDN and FVKESK. Trimming took 0 bases from V and 4 from J; bases not matched to a gene: 14. This CDR3 is CASSQDWFEGALRETQYF. CDR3 bases: TGTGCCAGCAGCCAAGATTGGTTCGAGGGGGCGCTTCGAGAGACCCAGTACTTC.

The chain employs TRBV2 and TRBJ2-7, with D perhaps TRBD2 (6 bases). The V gene's germline CDR1 is SNHLY and CDR2 FYNNEI. The CDR3 consists of 13 residues. Trimming stripped 4 bases from V and 2 bases from J, with 9 bases between. CDR3 protein: CASSGGLTYEQYF. The CDR3 DNA is TGTGCCAGCAGTGGTGGACTAACCTACGAGCAGTACTTC.

This chain links TRBV15 with TRBJ2-5; 7 bases are shared with TRBD1. The germline V gene encodes CDR1 LNHNV and CDR2 YYDKDF (reference sequence). V lost 7 bases to trimming and J lost 2 bases; unmatched junction nucleotides: 4. The CDR3 is 13 residues long. The CDR3 protein is CATMDRQQETQYF. The DNA of the CDR3 is TGTGCCACCATGGACAGGCAACAAGAGACCCAGTACTTC.

The chain recombines TRBV5-3 with TRBJ1-2, with D possibly being TRBD1 (6 bases). TRBV5-3 is assigned to the ORF class and has an uncertain function. Trimming pared 6 bases from V and 8 bases from J, leaving 29 bases between. The CDR3 totals 17 residues. This CDR3 is CARNYPKITGKVRGYTF. As DNA, the CDR3 is TGTGCCAGAAACTACCCTAAAATCACAGGGAAGGTTCGGGGCTACACCTTC.